This record covers a single TCR beta chain. What it recognizes is unknown. This entry is derived from a study of radiotherapy plus CTLA-4 blockade in lung cancer. As for the study in general: In 18% of patients, objective responses were seen; 30% to 35% had disease control.

CDR1 SGHTA and CDR2 FQGNSA come from the germline V gene. V lost 4 bases and J lost 5, with 12 bases in between. The CDR3 extends over 14 amino acids. Focal radiation plus CTLA-4 blockade with ipilimumab was administered to patients who had chemo-refractory metastatic non-small-cell lung cancer. Study-wide findings and caveats: According to reports, early shifts in blood T cell clones, alongside interferon-beta, forecast response most accurately. An expansion of tumor-derived TCR clones occurred in blood after radiotherapy plus ipilimumab.

Generated by immunoSEQ multiplex PCR, the TCRdb table keeps only in-frame clones and is missing some. The sample lists about 48,000 clones; approximately 86% were seen once. This clonotype was sampled from a human donor with non-small cell lung cancer that progressed on radiotherapy plus ipilimumab. Some clones in this sample may be carry-over from other donors' samples. The chain carries TRBV7-2 and TRBJ1-5, with a possible D match to TRBD1 (5 bases). The specimen comprised peripheral blood, sampled from a patient treated with radiotherapy plus ipilimumab. CDR3 amino acids: CASSYDSSYQPQHF. The CDR3 DNA reads as TGTGCCAGCAGCTACGACAGTTCATATCAGCCCCAGCATTTT.